This note documents a single T cell receptor (beta chain) sequence. No antigen is known for it. The data were taken from a study of graft-versus-host responses after intestinal transplantation. For the study at large: Recipients had multivisceral, liver-intestinal, or isolated intestinal transplants. The study gave all recipients anti-thymocyte globulin induction, then tacrolimus and steroids for about 3 years.

Assay used: immunoSEQ multiplex PCR; TCRdb lists only in-frame clones, some missing. The sample consists of some 87,000 clones, just under 95% of them appearing once. Whole-study results and caveats: Within allografts, high graft-versus-host to host-versus-graft clonal ratios were seen among patients with graft-donor T cell macrochimerism. Peak circulating GvH clone levels tracked with early post-transplant HvG declines.

This clonotype was obtained from a human donor who received an intestinal transplant. Sequencing was performed on unstimulated CD4+ T cells sorted from spleen or lymph node cells, taken before intestinal transplant.

Here the CDR3 DNA reads TGTGCCAGCAGCTTGGTTCGCTACGAGCAGTACTTC. Translating it yields CASSLVRYEQYF. The J gene is TRBJ2-7, the V gene TRBV5-7; no clear D gene. TRBV5-7 is treated as an ORF (open reading frame) with a function not yet certain. CDR3 length equals 12 residues. Trimming removed 0 bases at V and 3 bases at J, with 4 bases between.